The 22 T cell receptor beta chains reported below all come from one sample, sequenced in a study of T cells in Graves' hyperthyroidism and ophthalmopathy. Amplification of TCR beta CDR3 regions used RNA as the template. In the first-round RT-PCR of the TCR CDR3, the HTBI primer set was used. TCRdb redid the calling of the multiplex PCR reads with MiXCR, one entry per CDR3 protein. The table records over 400,000 distinct CDR3 sequences, less than 25% of them present only once. The sample taken for sequencing was blood. These receptors came from a woman between 65 and 79 years old with Graves' ophthalmopathy.

V and J are TRBV3-1 and TRBJ1-2; no clear D. V lost 4 bases and J 3 bases, leaving 9 bases between the germline ends. This CDR3 has 13 amino acids. Germline values: CDR1 LGHDT, CDR2 YNNKEL (reference sequence). CDR3 residues: CASSLRPDYGYTF. In DNA, the CDR3 is TGTGCCAGCAGCCTCCGGCCCGACTATGGCTACACCTTC.

This clonotype has a count of ten or more. The rearrangement uses TRBV11-2 and TRBJ2-3, with no clear D. The CDR3 has 16 residues. Trimming shortened V by 1 base and J by 3 bases, and 14 bases separated the two germline ends. Looked up from germline, CDR1 is SGHAT and CDR2 is FQNNGV. The CDR3 coding sequence is TGTGCCAGCAGCTTAGGTGGCTCAGGTTTGACAGATACGCAGTATTTT. Its translation is CASSLGGSGLTDTQYF.

This clonotype was observed a handful of times. The V and J genes are TRBV5-6 and TRBJ2-2; a weak D match, TRBD2 (5 bases). Per germline, CDR1 SGHDT and CDR2 YYEEEE. This CDR3 is 15 amino acids long. V was trimmed by 4 bases and J by 6 bases, leaving 16 bases between them. CDR3 coding DNA: TGTGCCAGCAGCGGTGGGCGGGTTCATTCCGGGGAGCTGTTTTTT. This sequence encodes CASSGGRVHSGELFF.

The chain recombines TRBV11-3 with TRBJ1-1; D call uncertain. CDR3 size: 14 residues. V lost 5 bases and J 4 bases, leaving 14 bases between the germline ends. In germline, CDR1 is SGHNT, CDR2 YENEEA. This CDR3 reads CASSAFVGFTEAFF. CDR3 coding DNA: TGTGCCAGCAGCGCTTTTGTGGGATTCACTGAAGCTTTCTTT. Full variable domain (outside the CDR3, taken from reference TRBV11-3 and TRBJ1-1): EAGVVQSPRYKIIEKKQPVAFWCNPISGHNTLYWYLQNLGQGPELLIRYENEEAVDDSQLPKDRFSAERLKGVDSTLKIQPAELGDSAVYLCASSAFVGFTEAFFGQGTRLTVV.

Ten or more counts support this clonotype. The V and J genes are TRBV20-1 and TRBJ2-7; 9 nucleotides line up with TRBD1. The CDR3 is made up of 14 amino acids. V lost 2 bases and J lost 2; bases outside the gene matches: 4. CDR1 is DFQATT and CDR2 is SNEGSKA in the germline V gene (reference sequence). The CDR3: CSARSGTGTYEQYF. The CDR3 bases are TGCAGTGCTAGATCGGGGACAGGGACCTACGAGCAGTACTTC.

V and J are TRBV6-2 or TRBV6-3 and TRBJ2-1; 10 bases align to TRBD2. Trimming cost V 7 bases and J 7 bases; bases outside gene matches: 4. Germline CDR1 reads MNHEY; CDR2 reads SVGEGT. CDR3 length: 13 amino acids. The CDR3 sequence is CASISTSGNEQFF. In nucleotides, the CDR3 is TGTGCCAGCATTTCGACTAGCGGGAATGAGCAGTTCTTC.

The chain is built from TRBV19 and TRBJ1-5; a possible D gene is TRBD1 (5 bases). The germline V and J ends were trimmed by 3 bases and 4 bases, with 13 bases remaining between them. The CDR3 covers 15 residues. Germline assignment: CDR1 LNHDA and CDR2 SQIVND (reference sequence). This chain's CDR3 is CASSIAGGENQPQHF. The CDR3 nucleotides read TGTGCCAGTAGTATCGCCGGGGGAGAGAATCAGCCCCAGCATTTT.

Comments on this clonotype: Germline and junction disagree at one end, which may indicate a read error. This chain links TRBV6-5 with TRBJ1-1; D ambiguous. Per the germline V gene, CDR1 is MNHEY and CDR2 is SVGAGI. The CDR3 spans 14 residues. DNA of the CDR3: TGTGCCAGCAGTTACTCGGGGAGGAACACTGAAGCTCTCTTT. Its protein product is CASSYSGRNTEALF.

This sequence joins TRBV27 and TRBJ1-6; 8 bases map to TRBD1. Looked up from germline, CDR1 is MNHEY and CDR2 is SMNVEV (reference sequence). The CDR3 extends over 15 amino acids. V lost 0 bases, J lost 7 bases, and 2 bases stayed unmatched. The CDR3: CASSLSDRVNSPLHF. CDR3 sequence (DNA): TGTGCCAGCAGTTTATCGGACAGGGTAAATTCACCCCTCCACTTT.

In this sample, this clonotype turned up many times. This chain links TRBV11-2 with TRBJ2-7; the match to TRBD2 covers 7 bases. Germline CDR1 reads SGHAT; CDR2 reads FQNNGV. The J segment lost 5 bases and the V segment lost 5 bases, leaving 9 bases of the junction unmatched. The CDR3 has 14 amino acids. The CDR3 region has the DNA TGTGCCAGCAGCGCTGGGAGGGCCTCGGACGAGCAGTACTTC. Protein sequence: CASSAGRASDEQYF.

This clonotype showed up many times. The rearrangement uses TRBV12-3 or TRBV12-4 and TRBJ2-7; TRBD2 matches 9 bases. The CDR3 length is 15 residues. J gave up 2 bases and V 3 bases, and 5 bases lay outside the gene matches. For the CDR3, the DNA is TGTGCCAGCAGTTTTGTAGGACTAGCGCCCTACGAGCAGTACTTC. It is translated as CASSFVGLAPYEQYF.

This chain joins TRBV11-3 and TRBJ2-1; the match to TRBD2 covers 8 bases. The V and J ends lost 5 bases and 9 bases, in that order; junction bases with no gene match: 12. This CDR3 is 15 amino acids long. Germline V gives CDR1 SGHNT, CDR2 YENEEA. CDR3 nucleotide sequence: TGTGCCAGCAGCCGCGGGGGGCTTTCACTGGGTGAGCAGTTCTTC. It specifies CASSRGGLSLGEQFF. The full variable domain, its missing parts supplied by reference TRBV11-3 and TRBJ2-1, is EAGVVQSPRYKIIEKKQPVAFWCNPISGHNTLYWYLQNLGQGPELLIRYENEEAVDDSQLPKDRFSAERLKGVDSTLKIQPAELGDSAVYLCASSRGGLSLGEQFFGPGTRLTVL.

To note about this clonotype: Possible read error: a much larger clone is one base away. The chain couples TRBV6-1 to TRBJ2-7; tentatively, D is TRBD1 (6 bases). The V gene lost 6 bases and the J gene lost 2 bases, with 11 bases spanning the gap. CDR1 is MNHNS, CDR2 SASEGT, per germline. The CDR3 contains 13 residues. CDR3 nucleotide sequence: TGTGCCAGCAGCTTCGGACAGACCTACGAGCAGTACTTC. Its translation is CASSFGQTYEQYF.

This clonotype was detected many times. This rearrangement joins TRBV2 to TRBJ1-5, with D possibly being TRBD1 (6 bases). Germline assignment: CDR1 SNHLY and CDR2 FYNNEI. This CDR3 contains 15 residues. Trimming removed 5 bases at V and 2 bases at J, with 13 bases between. DNA for the CDR3: TGTGCCAGCAGTCACAGGGAGGGGGGCAATCAGCCCCAGCATTTT. Translating gives CASSHREGGNQPQHF.

This clonotype was counted a few times. The chain has TRBV7-8 and TRBJ1-5, with D unclear. The CDR3 is 17 amino acids. Trimming removed 5 bases from V and 1 base from J, with 18 bases in between. Germline V gene sequence: CDR1 SGHVS, CDR2 FQNEAQ. CDR3 DNA sequence: TGTGCCAGCAGCCCCAAGAGACGGACCGAGAGCAATCAGCCCCAGCATTTT. Residues: CASSPKRRTESNQPQHF.

This clonotype has at least ten counts. The genes are TRBV2 and TRBJ2-1, with 7 bases fitting TRBD1. The germline V gene encodes CDR1 SNHLY and CDR2 FYNNEI. Trimming cost V 2 bases and J 9 bases; bases outside gene matches: 10. This CDR3 comprises 15 residues. CDR3 in DNA: TGTGCCAGCAGTGAATTTAGGACAGGTTCTGGTGAGCAGTTCTTC. This encodes CASSEFRTGSGEQFF.

V and J are TRBV4-1 and TRBJ2-5, with 11 bases aligning to TRBD2. With V trimmed by 1 base and J by 3 bases, 1 base remained unmatched. The CDR3 loop spans 15 amino acids. Per germline, CDR1 MGHRA and CDR2 YSYEKL. CDR3: CASSQGGLAEETQYF. DNA for the CDR3: TGCGCCAGCAGCCAAGGGGGACTAGCGGAAGAGACCCAGTACTTC.

The chain joins TRBV15 to TRBJ2-7, with D tentatively TRBD2 (6 bases). The germline V and J ends were trimmed by 1 base and 2 bases, with 12 bases remaining between them. CDR1 and CDR2 from the germline V gene are LNHNV and YYDKDF (reference sequence). The CDR3 is 15 residues long. CDR3 in DNA: TGTGCCACCAGCAGAGGGAGCGGGCAGACCTACGAGCAGTACTTC. Amino acids: CATSRGSGQTYEQYF.

Ten or more counts support this clonotype. The chain combines TRBV6-2 or TRBV6-3 with TRBJ1-5; tentatively, D is TRBD1 (6 bases). Germline V gives CDR1 MNHEY, CDR2 SVGEGT. The CDR3 consists of 15 residues. The germline V and J ends were trimmed by 2 bases and 11 bases, with 19 bases remaining between them. The CDR3 region is CASSYGGRRGRTQHF. The CDR3 nucleotides are TGTGCCAGCAGTTACGGGGGCCGACGGGGGAGGACCCAGCATTTT.

The V call is TRBV6-1, the J call TRBJ2-7; D perhaps matches TRBD1 (5 bases). CDR1 MNHNS and CDR2 SASEGT come from the germline V gene. There are 15 residues in the CDR3. V lost 0 bases, J lost 2 bases, and 11 bases lay in between. In DNA form, the CDR3 reads TGTGCCAGCAGTGAAGCTGGCAGGGCGACCTACGAGCAGTACTTC. It is translated as CASSEAGRATYEQYF.

The chain recombines TRBV6-1 with TRBJ1-4, with a possible D match to TRBD1 (6 bases). V was cut by 8 bases and J by 6 bases, with 13 bases left in between. The CDR3 extends over 13 amino acids. Germline V gene data show CDR1 as MNHNS and CDR2 as SASEGT. This chain's CDR3 is CASATGNDEKLFF. CDR3 nucleotides: TGTGCCAGCGCAACAGGGAACGATGAAAAACTGTTTTTT.

In its sample, this clonotype was seen a few times. The CDR3 loop reads CASSAGYGYTF. The CDR3 coding sequence is TGTGCCAGCAGTGCAGGGTATGGCTACACCTTC. V and J are TRBV6-1 and TRBJ1-2; the D gene is possibly TRBD1 (5 bases). The V gene's germline CDR1 is MNHNS and CDR2 SASEGT. Trimming left V 4 bases short and J 5 bases short, with 5 bases between. CDR3 length equals 11 residues.